These 9 T cell receptor beta chains came from one sample sequenced in a study of OX40 agonist ivuxolimab in advanced cancers. The method was immunoSEQ multiplex PCR; TCRdb's version includes in-frame clones alone and lacks a portion of them. The sample records around 74,000 clones, approximately 83% being singletons. The material was CD4+ or CD8+ T cells sorted from blood, obtained in a trial of the OX40 agonist ivuxolimab. These receptors all stem from an adult with an advanced solid tumor such as melanoma, head and neck, liver or kidney cancer.

In its sample, this clone was seen once. The V gene is TRBV5-6, the J gene TRBJ2-4, with D tentatively TRBD2 (5 bases). This CDR3 comprises 12 residues. In germline, CDR1 is SGHDT, CDR2 YYEEEE. Deletions cut 0 bases from V and 7 bases from J, with 5 bases between. Here the CDR3 reads CASSLGENIQYF. CDR3 coding DNA: TGTGCCAGCAGCTTGGGGGAGAACATTCAGTACTTC.

This clone came up once. CDR3 DNA: TGTGCCAGCTCACCCTTGGACAGGGGGGACACTGAAGCTTTCTTT. As protein: CASSPLDRGDTEAFF. The chain combines TRBV18 with TRBJ1-1, with 10 bases fitting TRBD1. Germline trimming cut 3 bases from V and 3 bases from J; bases unmatched to any gene: 4. The CDR3 is 15 residues long. CDR1 and CDR2 (germline): KGHSH, LQKENI.

The V gene is TRBV7-2, the J gene TRBJ1-1, with a possible D match to TRBD1 (5 bases). This CDR3 is 12 amino acids long. Germline lookup yields CDR1 SGHTA and CDR2 FQGNSA. The ends were cut back, 4 bases at V and 8 bases at J, with 11 bases in the middle. The CDR3 bases are TGTGCCAGCAGCTCGCAGGGCCTGGAAGCTTTCTTT. The encoded protein is CASSSQGLEAFF.

This rearrangement joins TRBV28 to TRBJ1-1, with D perhaps TRBD1 (5 bases). Germline CDR1 is MDHEN and CDR2 is SYDVKM. This CDR3 region has 14 residues. V was clipped by 5 bases and J by 3 bases, with 13 bases between them. CDR3 residues: CASSPPGGDTEAFF. In DNA form, the CDR3 reads TGTGCCAGCAGTCCGCCGGGGGGGGACACTGAAGCTTTCTTT. Variable domain in full (rest from reference TRBV28 and TRBJ1-1): DVKVTQSSRYLVKRTGEKVFLECVQDMDHENMFWYRQDPGLGLRLIYFSYDVKMKEKGDIPEGYSVSREKKERFSLILESASTNQTSMYLCASSPPGGDTEAFFGQGTRLTVV.

V is TRBV25-1 and J is TRBJ1-1, with D tentatively TRBD1 (5 bases). Germline lookup yields CDR1 MGHDK and CDR2 SYGVNS. V was clipped by 3 bases and J by 4 bases, with 15 bases between them. This CDR3 has 15 amino acids. The CDR3 nucleotides read TGTGCCAGCAGTGACGCATCCCTTGGGGGCACTGAAGCTTTCTTT. Amino acid sequence: CASSDASLGGTEAFF.

J is TRBJ2-5 and V is TRBV11-1, with 10 bases identical to TRBD2. The J call may be incorrect, as the DNA end agrees better with TRBJ2-7. There are 16 residues in the CDR3. Per the germline V gene, CDR1 is SGHAT and CDR2 is FQDESV (reference sequence). The CDR3 region has the DNA TGTGCCAGCAGCTTTCCGATAGCGGGAGGTTCCGACGAGCAGTACTTC. This codes for CASSFPIAGGSDEQYF.

The chain couples TRBV7-2 to TRBJ1-5; TRBD1 aligns across 8 bases. V was pared by 5 bases and J by 0 bases, with 3 bases of the junction left unmatched. Germline V CDR1 and CDR2: SGHTA, FQGNSA. The CDR3 runs 15 residues. This CDR3 reads CASSRTGISNQPQHF. CDR3 in DNA: TGTGCCAGCAGCCGGACAGGGATTAGCAATCAGCCCCAGCATTTT.

The chain uses TRBV7-9 and TRBJ1-6; 10 bases are a match to TRBD1. CDR3 length equals 17 residues. With 0 bases clipped from V and 5 bases from J, the junction kept 4 bases outside the gene matches. Germline V gives CDR1 SEHNR, CDR2 FQNEAQ (reference sequence). CDR3 DNA: TGTGCCAGCAGCTTAGCGACAGGGGGCTTCGATAATTCACCCCTCCACTTT. Amino acids: CASSLATGGFDNSPLHF.

The chain combines TRBV4-2 with TRBJ2-1; 15 bases match TRBD2. V was pared by 1 base and J by 9 bases, with 4 bases of the junction left unmatched. The CDR3 contains 16 residues. The germline gives CDR1 LGHNA, CDR2 YNFKEQ. CDR3 region: CASSQAPGLAGGEQFF. The DNA of the CDR3 is TGTGCCAGCAGCCAAGCCCCGGGACTAGCGGGAGGTGAGCAGTTCTTC.